The rows below give T cell receptor beta chains drawn from one sample of a study of cytomegalovirus exposure and HLA in healthy donors. The protocol was immunoSEQ multiplex PCR, while the TCRdb copy is restricted to in-frame clones and leaves out a portion. The repertoire holds over 250,000 clones, with around 90% as singletons. Sequencing input: PBMCs. The receptors derive from a woman in her 30s in good health and CMV-seropositive. CDR3s include the opening cysteine and the closing phenylalanine or tryptophan. The order of the fields is clone size, J gene, D gene, V gene, CDR3 DNA, CDR3 protein. The D gene is left open where the match is weak. Part of the rows lack a size; the others show once, few, many or a class for expanded clones.

. | TRBJ2-7 | . | TRBV29-1 | TGCAGCGTTGTCGTTGCCAACTCCTACGAGCAGTACTTC | CSVVVANSYEQYF
. | TRBJ2-2 | . | TRBV13 | TGTGCCAGCAGCGGCGGTGGCACCGGGGAGCTGTTTTTT | CASSGGGTGELFF
. | TRBJ2-5 | . | TRBV4-3 | TGCGCCAGCAGCCAAGATCCCTCAGGGTTGGAGACCCAGTACTTC | CASSQDPSGLETQYF
. | TRBJ1-6 | . | TRBV7-9 | TGTGCCAGCAGCCCCGACTGGTCTCACTATAATTCACCCCTCCACTTT | CASSPDWSHYNSPLHF
. | TRBJ1-1 | . | TRBV27 | TGTGCCAGCAGTTGGGACGCGAACACTGAAGCTTTCTTT | CASSWDANTEAFF
. | TRBJ2-7 | . | TRBV7-9 | TGTGCCAGCAGCTTAGCAGCAGGGCTGGCCTACGAGCAGTACTTC | CASSLAAGLAYEQYF
. | TRBJ1-2 | TRBD1 | TRBV6-6 | TGTGCCAGCAGTGACAGGGTAGCAAGCTATGGCTACACCTTC | CASSDRVASYGYTF
. | TRBJ2-1 | TRBD2 | TRBV27 | TGTGCCAGCAGTTTATCTTCTTTGGGCGGGGGGGCCTTAAGCTCCTACAATGAGCAGTTCTTC | CASSLSSLGGGALSSYNEQFF
. | TRBJ2-7 | . | TRBV2 | TGTGCCAGCAGTGATAGACAGGCCCGCTCCTACGAGCAGTACTTC | CASSDRQARSYEQYF
. | TRBJ1-2 | TRBD1 | TRBV6-5 | TGTGCCAGCAGTTACTTACCACAGGGGAGCTATGGCTACACCTTC | CASSYLPQGSYGYTF
. | TRBJ2-2 | TRBD2 | TRBV4-3 | TGCGCCAGCCGACGGGGGACTAGCGGGACCGGGGAGCTGTTTTTT | CASRRGTSGTGELFF
. | TRBJ1-2 | . | TRBV7-2 | TGTGCCAGCAGCTTAGGGGCAGTCAACTATGGCTACACCTTC | CASSLGAVNYGYTF
. | TRBJ1-1 | . | TRBV6-5 | TGTGCCAGCAGTTACTCCCCGGGACCGAACACTGAAGCTTTCTTT | CASSYSPGPNTEAFF
. | TRBJ1-1 | TRBD1 | TRBV6-1 | TGTGCCAGCAGTAACCGGGACAGAACTGAAGCTTTCTTT | CASSNRDRTEAFF
once | TRBJ1-2 | . | TRBV30 | TGTGCCTGGAGTGGGGGCGGCTACACCTTC | CAWSGGGYTF
. | TRBJ1-5 | . | TRBV30 | TGTGCCTGGAGTGTGGGAAGACAGCCCCAGCATTTT | CAWSVGRQPQHF
. | TRBJ1-3 | . | TRBV9 | TGTGCCAGCAGCGTGGGCAGCTCTGGAAACACCATATATTTT | CASSVGSSGNTIYF
. | TRBJ2-1 | TRBD2 | TRBV6-6 | TGTGCCAGCAGACGAGCGGGAGTGGCTGACAATGAGCAGTTCTTC | CASRRAGVADNEQFF